This record concerns one TCR beta chain sequence. Its antigen is not known. With V trimmed by 5 bases and J by 3 bases, 6 bases remained unmatched. The germline gives CDR1 MNHEY, CDR2 SMNVEV (reference sequence). The CDR3 loop spans 14 amino acids. The data derive from a study of early T cells in non-severe SARS-CoV-2 infection. General observations from the study: In VDJdb matching, anti-spike CD8 responses were favored while private and CD4 specificities went missing.

TCRdb reprocessed the 5' RACE reads with MiXCR, giving one entry per CDR3 protein. There are around 82,000 distinct CDR3 sequences in the sample; around 12% occur only once, and roughly 3.1% lies in the top ten. The J gene is TRBJ2-7, the V gene TRBV27, with 8 nucleotides matching TRBD1. The sample consisted of whole blood. This receptor was taken from an adult who was a healthcare worker with PCR-confirmed SARS-CoV-2 infection or an uninfected control (not recorded which). The CDR3 DNA reads TGTGCCAGCAGTGGACAGGGTTCTCTCTACGAGCAGTACTTC. Protein: CASSGQGSLYEQYF.